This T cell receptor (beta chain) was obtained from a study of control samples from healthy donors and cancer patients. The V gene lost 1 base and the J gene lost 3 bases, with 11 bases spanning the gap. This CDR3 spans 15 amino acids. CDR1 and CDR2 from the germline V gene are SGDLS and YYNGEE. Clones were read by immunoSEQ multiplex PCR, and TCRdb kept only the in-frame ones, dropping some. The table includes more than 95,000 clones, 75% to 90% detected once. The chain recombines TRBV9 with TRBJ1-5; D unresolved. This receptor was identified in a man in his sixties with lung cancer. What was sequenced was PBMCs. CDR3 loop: CASSVNVGPNQPQHF. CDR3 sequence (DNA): TGTGCCAGCAGCGTAAATGTTGGGCCCAATCAGCCCCAGCATTTT.